Listed below are T cell receptor beta chains from one sample, sequenced in a study of cytomegalovirus exposure and HLA in healthy donors. Sequenced by immunoSEQ multiplex PCR; TCRdb stores in-frame clones only, minus some. The profile shows about 160,000 clones, 81% of them singletons. Input material: PBMCs. These receptors all come from a woman aged 45-60 years in good health and CMV-seronegative. Both conserved end residues are part of each CDR3. A D gene is named only where the DNA matches it firmly. Clone size is given for some rows only: seen once, a few or many times, or a class if the clone is expanded.

V: TRBV2
J: TRBJ2-1
D: TRBD1
size: NA
CDR3: CASTDRGDEQFF
DNA: TGTGCCAGCACGGACAGGGGTGATGAGCAGTTCTTC

V: TRBV6-1
J: TRBJ2-2
D: NA
size: NA
CDR3: CATQLGAGELFF
DNA: TGTGCCACCCAACTCGGAGCCGGGGAGCTGTTTTTT

V: TRBV4-2
J: TRBJ2-7
D: TRBD1
size: NA
CDR3: CASSRGQGAYEQYF
DNA: TGTGCCAGCAGCCGAGGACAGGGGGCATACGAGCAGTACTTC

V: TRBV5-4
J: TRBJ1-1
D: NA
size: few
CDR3: CASSPSVNTEAFF
DNA: TGTGCCAGCAGCCCGTCAGTGAACACTGAAGCTTTCTTT

V: TRBV10-1
J: TRBJ1-3
D: TRBD1
size: NA
CDR3: CARRPEGAQGNTIYF
DNA: TGCGCCAGGAGGCCCGAGGGGGCGCAAGGAAACACCATATATTTT

V: TRBV4-2
J: TRBJ2-1
D: NA
size: NA
CDR3: CASSQRGSYREQFF
DNA: TGTGCCAGCAGCCAACGGGGGTCCTATAGGGAGCAGTTCTTC

V: TRBV28
J: TRBJ1-1
D: TRBD1
size: NA
CDR3: CASSDGTVMNTEAFF
DNA: TGTGCCAGCAGTGACGGGACAGTCATGAACACTGAAGCTTTCTTT

V: TRBV7-3
J: TRBJ2-1
D: TRBD2
size: few
CDR3: CASSLAGVHNEQFF
DNA: TGTGCCAGCAGCTTAGCGGGGGTACACAATGAGCAGTTCTTC

V: TRBV4-2
J: TRBJ2-1
D: NA
size: NA
CDR3: CASSQGDSGMDEQFF
DNA: TGTGCCAGCAGCCAAGGGGACTCCGGGATGGATGAGCAGTTCTTC

V: TRBV7-8
J: TRBJ2-1
D: TRBD2
size: NA
CDR3: CASSLALTGTSGANNEQFF
DNA: TGTGCCAGCAGCTTAGCGTTAACCGGGACTAGCGGGGCCAACAATGAGCAGTTCTTC

V: TRBV7-2
J: TRBJ2-7
D: NA
size: NA
CDR3: CASRRGNRAPYEQYF
DNA: TGTGCCAGCAGGCGAGGGAACAGGGCCCCCTACGAGCAGTACTTC

V: TRBV7-9
J: TRBJ1-5
D: TRBD1
size: few
CDR3: CASSPGTGKNQPQHF
DNA: TGTGCCAGCAGCCCGGGGACAGGGAAAAATCAGCCCCAGCATTTT

V: TRBV19
J: TRBJ2-4
D: TRBD1
size: NA
CDR3: CASSRDSRNIQYF
DNA: TGTGCCAGTAGCCGGGACAGCCGAAACATTCAGTACTTC

V: TRBV21-1
J: TRBJ2-3
D: NA
size: NA
CDR3: CASSLRTGSYTDTQYF
DNA: TGTGCCAGCAGCTTGAGGACAGGGAGTTACACAGATACGCAGTATTTT

V: TRBV29-1
J: TRBJ2-5
D: NA
size: NA
CDR3: CSVDGTQETQYF
DNA: TGCAGCGTCGATGGGACTCAAGAGACCCAGTACTTC

V: TRBV6-5
J: TRBJ1-1
D: NA
size: once
CDR3: CASSHGAGEGTEAFF
DNA: TGTGCCAGCAGCCACGGAGCAGGGGAGGGCACTGAAGCTTTCTTT

V: TRBV5-3
J: TRBJ2-7
D: NA
size: NA
CDR3: CARSPGLRAPYEQYF
DNA: TGTGCCAGAAGCCCGGGACTGCGAGCCCCCTACGAGCAGTACTTC

V: TRBV7-2
J: TRBJ1-5
D: TRBD1
size: NA
CDR3: CASSSNRGPQPQHF
DNA: TGTGCCAGCAGCTCGAACAGGGGTCCTCAGCCCCAGCATTTT

V: TRBV4-2
J: TRBJ2-4
D: TRBD2
size: NA
CDR3: CASSHTRLAGSTGAKNIQYF
DNA: TGTGCCAGCAGTCATACCCGGCTAGCGGGAAGTACCGGGGCCAAAAACATTCAGTACTTC

V: TRBV11-2
J: TRBJ2-3
D: TRBD2
size: NA
CDR3: CASSLDFVTSGIGTQYF
DNA: TGTGCCAGCAGCTTAGATTTCGTGACTAGCGGGATAGGTACGCAGTATTTT

V: TRBV28
J: TRBJ2-7
D: TRBD1
size: NA
CDR3: CASTGQGAGYEQYF
DNA: TGTGCCAGCACCGGACAGGGGGCAGGCTACGAGCAGTACTTC

V: TRBV7-2
J: TRBJ2-7
D: NA
size: NA
CDR3: CASSARGGAGSWEQYF
DNA: TGTGCCAGCAGCGCCCGGGGCGGGGCAGGGAGTTGGGAGCAGTACTTC

V: TRBV7-8
J: TRBJ2-2
D: NA
size: NA
CDR3: CASRVGTGELFF
DNA: TGTGCCAGTCGGGTTGGTACCGGGGAGCTGTTTTTT

V: TRBV19
J: TRBJ1-2
D: TRBD1
size: once
CDR3: CASSSGQEYYGYTF
DNA: TGTGCCAGTAGTTCCGGACAGGAATACTATGGCTACACCTTC

V: TRBV19
J: TRBJ1-5
D: TRBD1
size: NA
CDR3: CASGQAWGQPQHF
DNA: TGTGCCAGTGGACAGGCTTGGGGACAGCCCCAGCATTTT

V: TRBV7-2
J: TRBJ2-3
D: TRBD2
size: few
CDR3: CASSYGGENGDTQYF
DNA: TGTGCCAGCAGTTACGGGGGGGAAAACGGGGATACGCAGTATTTT

V: TRBV6-5
J: TRBJ1-3
D: NA
size: NA
CDR3: CASSPGLGRGTIYF
DNA: TGTGCCAGCAGTCCAGGACTTGGCCGTGGTACCATATATTTT

V: TRBV10-3
J: TRBJ2-1
D: TRBD2
size: NA
CDR3: CAISAGLAGDEQFF
DNA: TGTGCCATCAGTGCGGGACTAGCGGGGGATGAGCAGTTCTTC

V: TRBV29-1
J: TRBJ1-4
D: NA
size: NA
CDR3: CSVGISAGRHEKLFF
DNA: TGCAGCGTGGGTATTTCGGCAGGGCGGCATGAAAAACTGTTTTTT

V: TRBV19
J: TRBJ1-1
D: NA
size: NA
CDR3: CASSIGGSAEAFF
DNA: TGTGCCAGTAGTATCGGGGGAAGCGCTGAAGCTTTCTTT

V: TRBV15
J: TRBJ2-7
D: NA
size: few
CDR3: CATSREQESGEQYF
DNA: TGTGCCACCAGCAGAGAACAGGAGTCCGGCGAGCAGTACTTC

V: TRBV4-2
J: TRBJ1-4
D: NA
size: NA
CDR3: CASSPIQGRSEKLFF
DNA: TGTGCCAGCAGCCCCATACAGGGAAGGAGTGAAAAACTGTTTTTT

V: TRBV28
J: TRBJ2-3
D: TRBD1
size: NA
CDR3: CASSLRPGQGTDTQYF
DNA: TGTGCCAGCAGTCTACGACCGGGACAGGGGACAGATACGCAGTATTTT

V: TRBV27
J: TRBJ2-1
D: TRBD1
size: NA
CDR3: CASSLSTGGRDEQFF
DNA: TGTGCCAGCAGTTTATCTACAGGGGGTCGCGATGAGCAGTTCTTC

V: TRBV6-4
J: TRBJ1-1
D: NA
size: NA
CDR3: CASSYGGGTEAFF
DNA: TGTGCCAGCTCCTATGGCGGTGGCACTGAAGCTTTCTTT

V: TRBV11-2
J: TRBJ1-5
D: NA
size: few
CDR3: CASSLELGPEGSNQPQHF
DNA: TGTGCCAGCAGCTTAGAGCTCGGACCGGAGGGCAGCAATCAGCCCCAGCATTTT

V: TRBV5-1
J: TRBJ2-2
D: NA
size: NA
CDR3: CASSLAMSGELFF
DNA: TGCGCCAGCAGCTTGGCTATGTCCGGGGAGCTGTTTTTT

V: TRBV5-1
J: TRBJ2-7
D: TRBD1
size: NA
CDR3: CASSWDRAYEQYF
DNA: TGCGCCAGCAGCTGGGACAGGGCCTACGAGCAGTACTTC

V: TRBV5-8
J: TRBJ2-7
D: NA
size: NA
CDR3: CASSAILAGEQYF
DNA: TGTGCCAGCAGCGCCATTCTGGCGGGTGAGCAGTACTTC

V: TRBV5-4
J: TRBJ2-1
D: NA
size: few
CDR3: CASSLGRVPEQFF
DNA: TGTGCCAGCAGCCTGGGACGGGTCCCCGAGCAGTTCTTC